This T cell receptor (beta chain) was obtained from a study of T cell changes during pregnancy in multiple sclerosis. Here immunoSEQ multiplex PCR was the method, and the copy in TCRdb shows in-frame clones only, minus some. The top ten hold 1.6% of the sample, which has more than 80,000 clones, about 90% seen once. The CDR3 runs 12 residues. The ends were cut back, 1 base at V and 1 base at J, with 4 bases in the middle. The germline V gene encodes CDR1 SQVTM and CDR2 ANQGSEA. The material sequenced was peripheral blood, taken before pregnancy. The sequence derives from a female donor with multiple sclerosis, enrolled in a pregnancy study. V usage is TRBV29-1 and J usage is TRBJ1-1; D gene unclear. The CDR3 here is CSVEGQNTEAFF. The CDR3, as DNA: TGCAGCGTTGAAGGACAGAACACTGAAGCTTTCTTT.